Below are 18 T cell receptor beta chains sequenced from a single sample in a study of T cells in Graves' hyperthyroidism and ophthalmopathy. Amplified TCR beta CDR3 regions derived from RNA transcripts. First-round RT-PCR of the TCR CDR3 relied on the HTBI primer set. TCRdb analysed the multiplex PCR reads with MiXCR anew, one entry per CDR3 protein. The sample lists 160,000 or so distinct CDR3 sequences, roughly 10% occurring once. The sequenced sample was blood. The receptor set was obtained from a woman under 30 with Graves' hyperthyroidism that later progressed to Graves' ophthalmopathy.

Details on this clonotype: A much larger clone lies a single base off, so this may be a read error. The rearrangement joins TRBV3-1 to TRBJ1-1; D might be TRBD1 (6 bases). Germline V gene data show CDR1 as LGHDT and CDR2 as YNNKEL (reference sequence). The CDR3 spans 13 residues. V lost 3 bases and J lost 3, with 8 bases in between. The CDR3 nucleotides are TGTGCCAGCAGCCAGGGGGCGCACACTGAAGCTTTCTTT. Translation gives CASSQGAHTEAFF. The variable domain in full, with the rest retrieved from reference TRBV3-1 and TRBJ1-1, is DTAVSQTPKYLVTQMGNDKSIKCEQNLGHDTMYWYKQDSKKFLKIMFSYNNKELIINETVPNRFSPKSPDKAHLNLHINSLELGDSAVYFCASSQGAHTEAFFGQGTRLTVV.

This clonotype turned up a few times. This rearrangement joins TRBV27 to TRBJ1-3; 8 nucleotides line up with TRBD1. Looked up from germline, CDR1 is MNHEY and CDR2 is SMNVEV (reference sequence). J gave up 4 bases and V 11 bases, and 4 bases lay outside the gene matches. The CDR3 totals 12 residues. Here the CDR3 DNA reads TGTGCCGGACAGGGCCCCGGAAACACCATATATTTT. Its protein product is CAGQGPGNTIYF.

The sample holds a few counts of this clonotype. The chain couples TRBV10-2 to TRBJ1-5; the match to TRBD1 covers 11 bases. Trimming at V came to 4 bases and at J to 6 bases, leaving 11 bases not matched to a gene. This CDR3 comprises 17 residues. Per the germline V gene, CDR1 is WSHSY and CDR2 is SAAADI. CDR3 nucleotides: TGCGCCAGCAGTGGGGCCCGGGACAGGGGGTTATCTCAGCCCCAGCATTTT. Translation gives CASSGARDRGLSQPQHF.

The chain couples TRBV9 to TRBJ2-1, with D hard to call. Germline CDR1 reads SGDLS; CDR2 reads YYNGEE. The CDR3 is made up of 14 amino acids. Trimming removed 3 bases from V and 8 bases from J, with 15 bases in between. The CDR3 region is CASSEEPRPDEQFF. The DNA of the CDR3 is TGTGCCAGCAGCGAAGAACCTCGGCCCGATGAGCAGTTCTTC.

This clonotype was counted between two and nine times. This sequence joins TRBV14 and TRBJ2-3, with unresolved D. From germline, CDR1 is SGHDN and CDR2 FVKESK. This CDR3 comprises 13 residues. V shed 0 bases and J shed 3 bases, with 4 bases lying between them. This CDR3 is CASSQDLTDTQYF. The CDR3 region has the DNA TGTGCCAGCAGCCAAGACTTAACAGATACGCAGTATTTT.

This clonotype was seen ten or more times. The chain recombines TRBV7-9 with TRBJ2-1, with 10 bases lining up with TRBD1. V shed 5 bases, J shed 5 bases, and the junction held 0 bases outside the gene matches. Per the germline V gene, CDR1 is SEHNR and CDR2 is FQNEAQ (reference sequence). The CDR3 loop spans 13 amino acids. The DNA of the CDR3 is TGTGCCAGCAGCGGGACAGGGGACAATGAGCAGTTCTTC. Protein sequence: CASSGTGDNEQFF.

This clonotype was counted at least ten times. The V gene is TRBV7-8, the J gene TRBJ2-7; tentative D call: TRBD1 (7 bases). The length of the CDR3 is 16 residues. Germline-derived CDR1 and CDR2 are SGHVS and FQNEAQ. Trimming cost V 0 bases and J 4 bases, with 16 bases left between them. The CDR3 DNA reads as TGTGCCAGCAGCTTAGCGCCTGGCAGGGGGGTATACGAGCAGTACTTC. This encodes CASSLAPGRGVYEQYF.

This clonotype was observed at least ten times. The rearrangement links TRBV30 to TRBJ1-2; tentative D call: TRBD1 (6 bases). The CDR3 extends over 15 amino acids. Germline assignment: CDR1 GTSNPN and CDR2 SVGIG (reference sequence). The V gene lost 2 bases and the J gene lost 0 bases, with 13 bases spanning the gap. CDR3 coding DNA: TGTGCCTGGAGTTCGGACAGCCCGTCTAACTATGGCTACACCTTC. This codes for CAWSSDSPSNYGYTF.

This clonotype came up many times. The chain joins TRBV20-1 to TRBJ1-1, with TRBD1 identical over 7 bases. J lost 0 bases, V lost 2 bases, and 9 bases had no gene match. This CDR3 region has 16 residues. CDR1 and CDR2 from the germline V gene are DFQATT and SNEGSKA (reference sequence). CDR3 protein: CSARPYRGIMNTEAFF. The DNA of the CDR3 is TGCAGTGCTAGACCGTACAGGGGAATTATGAACACTGAAGCTTTCTTT.

This clonotype was observed many times. This chain connects TRBV7-2 to TRBJ2-1; 7 positions agree with TRBD1. Per germline, CDR1 SGHTA and CDR2 FQGNSA. The CDR3 totals 15 residues. Unmatched junction bases numbered 13, after V lost 5 bases and J lost 9 bases. CDR3 DNA sequence: TGTGCCAGCAGCCCCGTGGGGACAGCTTCCACTGAGCAGTTCTTC. It specifies CASSPVGTASTEQFF.

This clonotype came up many times. The chain combines TRBV11-2 with TRBJ2-7; 12 bases align to TRBD1. The germline V gene has CDR1 SGHAT and CDR2 FQNNGV. CDR3 length: 18 residues. V shed 4 bases, J shed 3 bases, and the junction held 13 bases outside the gene matches. The CDR3 nucleotides read TGTGCCAGCAGCTCAACTGGGACAGGGGGCTTCATTGGCTACGAGCAGTACTTC. Translation: CASSSTGTGGFIGYEQYF. Full variable domain (rest looked up from reference TRBV11-2 and TRBJ2-7): EAGVAQSPRYKIIEKRQSVAFWCNPISGHATLYWYQQILGQGPKLLIQFQNNGVVDDSQLPKDRFSAERLKGVDSTLKIQPAKLEDSAVYLCASSSTGTGGFIGYEQYFGPGTRLTVT.

This clonotype was seen ten or more times. The gene calls are TRBV7-2 and TRBJ2-3, with unresolved D. CDR3 length: 15 amino acids. CDR1 is SGHTA and CDR2 is FQGNSA in the germline V gene. The germline V and J ends were trimmed by 5 bases and 2 bases, with 14 bases remaining between them. CDR3 nucleotide sequence: TGTGCCAGCAGCCCGCTAACCGTCCACACAGATACGCAGTATTTT. Protein sequence: CASSPLTVHTDTQYF.

This clonotype was seen a handful of times. This chain uses TRBV7-6 with TRBJ2-5; 9 nucleotides align to TRBD1. V lost 5 bases to trimming and J lost 5 bases; unmatched junction nucleotides: 9. In germline, CDR1 is SGHVS, CDR2 FNYEAQ. The CDR3 totals 15 residues. The CDR3 DNA sequence: TGTGCCAGCAGCGGTTACAGGGGGCCCCGGGAGACCCAGTACTTC. Its protein is CASSGYRGPRETQYF.

This clonotype was seen repeatedly, ten times or more. V usage is TRBV15 and J usage is TRBJ1-5; D is ambiguous. V lost 0 bases to trimming and J lost 6 bases, with 12 bases between them. The CDR3 spans 15 residues. The germline CDR1 and CDR2 sequences are LNHNV and YYDKDF (reference sequence). The CDR3 coding sequence is TGTGCCACCAGCAGAGATCCGGTAAGAAGTCAGCCCCAGCATTTT. Translation: CATSRDPVRSQPQHF. Based on the CDR3 plus reference TRBV15 and TRBJ1-5, the full variable domain is DAMVIQNPRYQVTQFGKPVTLSCSQTLNHNVMYWYQQKSSQAPKLLFHYYDKDFNNEADTPDNFQSRRPNTSFCFLDIRSPGLGDTAMYLCATSRDPVRSQPQHFGDGTRLSIL.

This clonotype was recorded many times. The rearrangement uses TRBV2 and TRBJ1-6; TRBD1 might be the D (5 bases). Trimming pared 8 bases from V and 5 bases from J, leaving 13 bases between. The CDR3 is 14 residues long. In germline, CDR1 is SNHLY, CDR2 FYNNEI. In nucleotides, the CDR3 is TGTGCCAGCGGCAGGGTAATAGATAATTCACCCCTCCACTTT. Amino acids: CASGRVIDNSPLHF.

At least ten counts were recorded for this clonotype. The chain carries TRBV19 and TRBJ2-1, with TRBD2 matching 8 bases. This CDR3 is built from 15 residues. V gave up 1 base and J gave up 6 bases; unmatched junction bases: 5. CDR1 LNHDA and CDR2 SQIVND come from the germline V gene (reference sequence). CDR3 nucleotides: TGTGCCAGTAGTATAGGAGCGGGAGAGGGCAATGAGCAGTTCTTC. This codes for CASSIGAGEGNEQFF.

The rearrangement uses TRBV3-1 and TRBJ2-6, with D tentatively TRBD1 (6 bases). Trimming left V 3 bases short and J 0 bases short, with 6 bases between. The CDR3 loop spans 15 amino acids. Germline loops: CDR1 LGHDT, CDR2 YNNKEL (reference sequence). The CDR3 DNA reads as TGTGCCAGCAGCCAGGACAGCTCTGGGGCCAACGTCCTGACTTTC. Translating gives CASSQDSSGANVLTF.

The table lists this clonotype with many counts. The gene calls are TRBV12-3 or TRBV12-4 and TRBJ1-3; D not certain. Between the trimmed V and J ends, which lost 6 bases and 3 bases, there was a span of 15 bases. This CDR3 has 15 residues. The CDR3 is CASSHSPVSGNTIYF. The CDR3 DNA follows: TGTGCCAGCAGCCACTCCCCGGTCAGTGGAAACACCATATATTTT.